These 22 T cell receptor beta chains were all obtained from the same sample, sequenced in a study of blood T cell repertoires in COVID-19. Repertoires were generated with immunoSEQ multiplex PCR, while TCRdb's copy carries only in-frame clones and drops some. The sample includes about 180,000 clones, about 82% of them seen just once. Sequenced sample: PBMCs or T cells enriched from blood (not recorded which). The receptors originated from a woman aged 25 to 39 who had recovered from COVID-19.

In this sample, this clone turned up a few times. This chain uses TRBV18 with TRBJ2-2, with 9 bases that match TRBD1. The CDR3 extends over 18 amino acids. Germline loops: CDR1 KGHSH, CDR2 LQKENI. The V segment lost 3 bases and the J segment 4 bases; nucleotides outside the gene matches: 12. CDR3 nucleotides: TGTGCCAGCTCACCGGGACAGGGCGGAATTCCGGGCACCGGGGAGCTGTTTTTT. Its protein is CASSPGQGGIPGTGELFF.

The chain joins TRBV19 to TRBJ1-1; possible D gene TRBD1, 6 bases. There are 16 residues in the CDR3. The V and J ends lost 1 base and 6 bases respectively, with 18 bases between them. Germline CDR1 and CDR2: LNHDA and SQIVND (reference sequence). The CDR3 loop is CASSIVSPYRVAEAFF. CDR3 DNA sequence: TGTGCCAGTAGTATAGTGTCCCCCTACAGGGTAGCTGAAGCTTTCTTT.

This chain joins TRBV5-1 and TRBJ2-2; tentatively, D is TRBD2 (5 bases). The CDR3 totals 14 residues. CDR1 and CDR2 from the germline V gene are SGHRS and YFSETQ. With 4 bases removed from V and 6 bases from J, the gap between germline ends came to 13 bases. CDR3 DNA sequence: TGCGCCAGCAGCCGCGGAACGGGGTCCGGGGAGCTGTTTTTT. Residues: CASSRGTGSGELFF.

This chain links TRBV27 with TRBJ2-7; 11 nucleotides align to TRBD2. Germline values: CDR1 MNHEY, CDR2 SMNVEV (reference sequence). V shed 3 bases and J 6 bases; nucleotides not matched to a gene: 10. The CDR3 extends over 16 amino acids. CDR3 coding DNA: TGTGCCAGCAGTTTCCGGCTAGCGGGGGGTAGGGGCGAGCAGTACTTC. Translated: CASSFRLAGGRGEQYF.

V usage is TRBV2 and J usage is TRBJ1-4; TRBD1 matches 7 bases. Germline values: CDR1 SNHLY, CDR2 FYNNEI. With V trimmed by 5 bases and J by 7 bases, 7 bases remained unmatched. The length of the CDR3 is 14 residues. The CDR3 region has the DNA TGTGCCAGCAGTCGAACAGGGGTCGGTGAAAAACTGTTTTTT. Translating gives CASSRTGVGEKLFF.

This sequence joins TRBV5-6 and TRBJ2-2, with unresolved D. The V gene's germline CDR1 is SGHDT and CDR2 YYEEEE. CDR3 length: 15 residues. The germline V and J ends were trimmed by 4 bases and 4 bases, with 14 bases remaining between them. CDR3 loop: CASSPVLRGTGELFF. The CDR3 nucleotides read TGTGCCAGCAGCCCTGTGCTCCGAGGCACCGGGGAGCTGTTTTTT.

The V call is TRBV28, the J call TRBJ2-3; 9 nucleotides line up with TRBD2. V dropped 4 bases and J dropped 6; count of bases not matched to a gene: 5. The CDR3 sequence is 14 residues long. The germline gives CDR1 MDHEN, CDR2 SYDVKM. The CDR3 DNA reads TGTGCCAGCAGTTCGCGGGAGGGAGGGGATACGCAGTATTTT. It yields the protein CASSSREGGDTQYF.

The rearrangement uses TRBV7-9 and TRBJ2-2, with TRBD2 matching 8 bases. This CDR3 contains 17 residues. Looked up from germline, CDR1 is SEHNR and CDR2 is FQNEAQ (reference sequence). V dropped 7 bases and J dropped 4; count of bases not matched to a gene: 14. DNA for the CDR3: TGTGCCAGCATCTCCCGGGGCGCCCGGGAGGGCACCGGGGAGCTGTTTTTT. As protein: CASISRGAREGTGELFF. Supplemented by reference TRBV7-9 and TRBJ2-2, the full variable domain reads DTGVSQNPRHKITKRGQNVTFRCDPISEHNRLYWYRQTLGQGPEFLTYFQNEAQLEKSRLLSDRFSAERPKGSFSTLEIQRTEQGDSAMYLCASISRGAREGTGELFFGEGSRLTVL.

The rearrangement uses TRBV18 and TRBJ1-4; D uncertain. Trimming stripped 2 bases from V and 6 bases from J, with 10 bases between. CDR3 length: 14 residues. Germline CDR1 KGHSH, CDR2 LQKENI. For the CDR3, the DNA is TGTGCCAGCTCACCAGTCAGAACCGATGAAAAACTGTTTTTT. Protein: CASSPVRTDEKLFF.

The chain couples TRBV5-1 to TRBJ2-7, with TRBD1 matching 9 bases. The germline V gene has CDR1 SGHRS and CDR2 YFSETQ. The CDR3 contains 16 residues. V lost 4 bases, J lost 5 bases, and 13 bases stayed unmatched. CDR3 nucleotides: TGCGCCAGCAGCAGGTCCCCGGGACAGGGCAGCAACGAGCAGTACTTC. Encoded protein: CASSRSPGQGSNEQYF.

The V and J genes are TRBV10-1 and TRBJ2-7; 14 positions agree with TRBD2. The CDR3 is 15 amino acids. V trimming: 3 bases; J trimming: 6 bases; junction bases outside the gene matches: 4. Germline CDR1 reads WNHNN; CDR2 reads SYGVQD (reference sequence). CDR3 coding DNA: TGCGCCAGCAGTGACTTTGGACTAGCGGGAGGCGAGCAGTACTTC. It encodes CASSDFGLAGGEQYF.

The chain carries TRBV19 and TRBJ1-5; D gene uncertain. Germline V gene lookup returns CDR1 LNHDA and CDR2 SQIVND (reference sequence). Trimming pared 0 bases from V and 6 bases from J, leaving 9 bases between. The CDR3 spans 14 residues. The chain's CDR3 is CASSIEEGGQPQHF. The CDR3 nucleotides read TGTGCCAGTAGTATAGAAGAGGGTGGTCAGCCCCAGCATTTT.

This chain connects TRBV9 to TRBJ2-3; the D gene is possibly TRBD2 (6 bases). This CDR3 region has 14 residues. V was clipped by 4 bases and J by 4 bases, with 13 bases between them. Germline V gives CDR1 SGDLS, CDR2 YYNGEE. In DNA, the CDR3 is TGTGCCAGCAGCCAGACCGGCGGGGCAGATACGCAGTATTTT. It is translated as CASSQTGGADTQYF.

CDR3 sequence reads: CASRTISSYNEQFF. The CDR3 region has the DNA TGTGCCAGCAGGACAATCAGCTCCTACAATGAGCAGTTCTTC. The chain links TRBV27 to TRBJ2-1, with unresolved D. This CDR3 region has 14 residues. Between the trimmed V and J ends, which lost 6 bases and 0 bases, there was a span of 9 bases. Germline CDR1 is MNHEY and CDR2 is SMNVEV (reference sequence).

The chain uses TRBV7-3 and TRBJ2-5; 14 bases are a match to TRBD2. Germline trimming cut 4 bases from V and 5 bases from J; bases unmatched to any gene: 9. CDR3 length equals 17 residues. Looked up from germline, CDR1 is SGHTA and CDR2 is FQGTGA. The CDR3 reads CASSSLGLAGDGETQYF. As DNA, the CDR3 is TGTGCCAGCAGCTCCCTGGGACTAGCGGGAGATGGGGAGACCCAGTACTTC.

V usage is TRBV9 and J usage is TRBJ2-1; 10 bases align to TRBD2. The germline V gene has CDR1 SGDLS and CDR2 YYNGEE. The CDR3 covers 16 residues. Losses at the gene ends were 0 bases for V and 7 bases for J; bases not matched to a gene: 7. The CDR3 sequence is CASSVDPSGSGNEQFF. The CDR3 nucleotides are TGTGCCAGCAGCGTAGACCCTAGCGGGAGCGGGAATGAGCAGTTCTTC.

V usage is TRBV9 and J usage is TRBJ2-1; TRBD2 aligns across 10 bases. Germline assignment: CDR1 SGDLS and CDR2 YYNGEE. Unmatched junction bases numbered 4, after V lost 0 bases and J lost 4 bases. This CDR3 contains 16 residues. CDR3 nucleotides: TGTGCCAGCAGCGTAGGGTCTAGCGGGAGATACAATGAGCAGTTCTTC. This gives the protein CASSVGSSGRYNEQFF.

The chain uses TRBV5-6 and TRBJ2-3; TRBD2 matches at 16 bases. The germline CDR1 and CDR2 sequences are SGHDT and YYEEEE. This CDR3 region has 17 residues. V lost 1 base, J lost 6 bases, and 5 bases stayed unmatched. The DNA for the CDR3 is TGTGCCAGCAGCTTGATAGGGACTAGCGGGAGGGTCGATACGCAGTATTTT. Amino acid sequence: CASSLIGTSGRVDTQYF.

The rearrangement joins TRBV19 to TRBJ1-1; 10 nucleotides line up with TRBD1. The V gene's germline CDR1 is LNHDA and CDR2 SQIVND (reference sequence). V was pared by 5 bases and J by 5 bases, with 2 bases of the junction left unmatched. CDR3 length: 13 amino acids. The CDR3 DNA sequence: TGTGCCAGTAGTGACAGGGGGCATACTGAAGCTTTCTTT. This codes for CASSDRGHTEAFF.

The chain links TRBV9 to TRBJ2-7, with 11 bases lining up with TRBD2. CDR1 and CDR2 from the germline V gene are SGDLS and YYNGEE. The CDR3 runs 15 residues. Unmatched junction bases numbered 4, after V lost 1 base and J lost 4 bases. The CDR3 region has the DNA TGTGCCAGCAGCGTAACTAGCGGGAGCCATTACGAGCAGTACTTC. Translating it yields CASSVTSGSHYEQYF.

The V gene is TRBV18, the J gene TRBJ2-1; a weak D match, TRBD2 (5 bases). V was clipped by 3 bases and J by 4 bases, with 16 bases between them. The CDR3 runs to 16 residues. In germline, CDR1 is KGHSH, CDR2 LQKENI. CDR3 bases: TGTGCCAGCTCACCCGGCGGGTTCCCGGGATACAATGAGCAGTTCTTC. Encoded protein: CASSPGGFPGYNEQFF.

The CDR3 DNA sequence: TGTGCCAGCAGCCCAGACTACAGGGGTCGCACCGGGGAGCTGTTTTTT. This translates into CASSPDYRGRTGELFF. This chain joins TRBV5-4 and TRBJ2-2; TRBD1 matches at 7 bases. Germline V gives CDR1 SGHNT, CDR2 YYREEE (reference sequence). V shed 4 bases, J shed 4 bases, and the junction held 10 bases outside the gene matches. This CDR3 has 16 residues.